This record concerns one T cell receptor beta chain sequence. Using immunoSEQ multiplex PCR, the repertoire was profiled, and TCRdb retains in-frame clones only, with some absent. The data contain roughly 410,000 clones, 89% of them singletons. The data are from a study of blood T cell repertoires in COVID-19. Trimming stripped 5 bases from V and 3 bases from J, with 16 bases between. CDR3 length equals 16 residues. The germline V gene encodes CDR1 MNHEY and CDR2 SMNVEV (reference sequence). The sample was peripheral blood. This sequence originates from a woman in her thirties or forties with COVID-19, enrolled during active disease. V gene TRBV27 combines with J gene TRBJ1-4; tentative D call: TRBD1 (6 bases). In DNA, the CDR3 is TGTGCCAGCAGTCGGGGGGCCATTGCAGCTAATGAAAAACTGTTTTTT. Protein sequence: CASSRGAIAANEKLFF.